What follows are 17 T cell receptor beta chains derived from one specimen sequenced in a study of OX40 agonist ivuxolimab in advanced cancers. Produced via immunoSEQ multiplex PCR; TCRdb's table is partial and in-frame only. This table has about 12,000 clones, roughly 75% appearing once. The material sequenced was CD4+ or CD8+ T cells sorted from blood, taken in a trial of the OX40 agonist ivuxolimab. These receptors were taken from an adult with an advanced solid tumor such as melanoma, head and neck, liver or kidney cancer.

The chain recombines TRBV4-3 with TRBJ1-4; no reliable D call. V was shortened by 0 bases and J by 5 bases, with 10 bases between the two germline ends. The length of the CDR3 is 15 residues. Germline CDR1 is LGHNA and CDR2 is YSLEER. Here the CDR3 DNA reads TGCGCCAGCAGCCAAGATTCGGTAGGGAATGAAAAACTGTTTTTT. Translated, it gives CASSQDSVGNEKLFF.

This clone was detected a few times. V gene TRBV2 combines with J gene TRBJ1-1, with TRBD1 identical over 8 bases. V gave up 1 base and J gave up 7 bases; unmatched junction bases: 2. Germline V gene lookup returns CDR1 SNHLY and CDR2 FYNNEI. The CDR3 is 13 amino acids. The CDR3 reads CASSEETGDEAFF. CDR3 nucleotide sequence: TGTGCCAGCAGTGAAGAGACAGGGGATGAAGCTTTCTTT.

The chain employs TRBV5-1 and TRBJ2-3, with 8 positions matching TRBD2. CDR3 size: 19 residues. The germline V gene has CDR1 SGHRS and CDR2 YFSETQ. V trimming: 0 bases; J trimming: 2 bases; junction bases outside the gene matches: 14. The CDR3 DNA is TGCGCCAGCAGCTTGGACGGGTCCGGGACTAGGCAATCCACAGATACGCAGTATTTT. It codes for CASSLDGSGTRQSTDTQYF.

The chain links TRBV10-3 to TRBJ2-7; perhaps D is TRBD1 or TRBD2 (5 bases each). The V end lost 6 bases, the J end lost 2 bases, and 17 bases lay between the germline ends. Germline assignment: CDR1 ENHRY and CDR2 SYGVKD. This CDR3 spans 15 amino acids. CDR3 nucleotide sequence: TGTGCCATCAGCCCTACTTCGGGACGGACCTACGAGCAGTACTTC. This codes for CAISPTSGRTYEQYF.

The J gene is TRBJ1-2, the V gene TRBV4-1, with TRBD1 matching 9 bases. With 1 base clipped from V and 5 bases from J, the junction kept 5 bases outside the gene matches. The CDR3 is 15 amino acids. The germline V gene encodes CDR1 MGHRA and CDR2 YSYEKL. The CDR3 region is CASSQGQGVWYGYTF. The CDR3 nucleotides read TGCGCCAGCAGCCAAGGACAGGGGGTATGGTATGGCTACACCTTC.

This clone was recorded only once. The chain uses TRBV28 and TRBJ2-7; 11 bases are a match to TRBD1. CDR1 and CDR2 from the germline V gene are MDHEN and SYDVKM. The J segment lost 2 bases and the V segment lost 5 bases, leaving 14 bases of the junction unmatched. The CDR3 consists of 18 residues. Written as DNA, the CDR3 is TGTGCCAGCAGTCATCCAGGGACAGGGGGTTACGTAACCTACGAGCAGTACTTC. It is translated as CASSHPGTGGYVTYEQYF.

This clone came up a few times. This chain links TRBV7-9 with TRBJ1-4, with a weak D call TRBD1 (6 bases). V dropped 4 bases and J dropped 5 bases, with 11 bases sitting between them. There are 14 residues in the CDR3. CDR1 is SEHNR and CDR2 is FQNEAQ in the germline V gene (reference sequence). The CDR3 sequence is CASSSPQGNEKLFF. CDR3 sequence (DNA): TGTGCCAGCAGCTCGCCACAGGGAAATGAAAAACTGTTTTTT.

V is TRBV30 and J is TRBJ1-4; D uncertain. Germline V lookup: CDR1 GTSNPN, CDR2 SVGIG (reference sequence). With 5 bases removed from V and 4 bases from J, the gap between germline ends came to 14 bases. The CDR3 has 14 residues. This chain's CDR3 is CAWDSDGVNEKLFF. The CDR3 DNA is TGTGCCTGGGACTCAGACGGAGTTAATGAAAAACTGTTTTTT.

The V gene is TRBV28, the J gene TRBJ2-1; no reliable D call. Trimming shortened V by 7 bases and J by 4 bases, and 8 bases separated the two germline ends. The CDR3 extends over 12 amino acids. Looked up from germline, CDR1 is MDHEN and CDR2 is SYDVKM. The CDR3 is CASKSTYNEQFF. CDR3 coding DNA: TGTGCCAGCAAGTCAACGTACAATGAGCAGTTCTTC.

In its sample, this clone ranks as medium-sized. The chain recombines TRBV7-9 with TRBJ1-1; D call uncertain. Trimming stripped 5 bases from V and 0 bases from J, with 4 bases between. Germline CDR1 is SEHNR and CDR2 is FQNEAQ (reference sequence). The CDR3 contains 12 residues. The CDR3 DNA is TGTGCCAGCAGCCCGGTGAACACTGAAGCTTTCTTT. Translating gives CASSPVNTEAFF.

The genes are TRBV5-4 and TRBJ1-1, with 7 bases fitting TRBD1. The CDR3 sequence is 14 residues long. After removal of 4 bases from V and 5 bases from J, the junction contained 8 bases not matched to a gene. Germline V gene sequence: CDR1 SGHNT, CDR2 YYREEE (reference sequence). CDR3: CASSPRTGGTEAFF. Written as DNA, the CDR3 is TGTGCCAGCAGCCCAAGGACAGGCGGAACTGAAGCTTTCTTT.

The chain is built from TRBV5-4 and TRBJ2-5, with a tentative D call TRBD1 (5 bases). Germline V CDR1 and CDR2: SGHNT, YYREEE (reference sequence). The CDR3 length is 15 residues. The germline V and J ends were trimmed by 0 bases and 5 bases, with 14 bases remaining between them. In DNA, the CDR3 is TGTGCCAGCAGCTTGGTGGGCCAGGGCGACGAGACCCAGTACTTC. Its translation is CASSLVGQGDETQYF. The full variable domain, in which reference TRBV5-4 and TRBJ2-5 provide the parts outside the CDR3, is ETGVTQSPTHLIKTRGQQVTLRCSSQSGHNTVSWYQQALGQGPQFIFQYYREEENGRGNFPPRFSGLQFPNYSSELNVNALELDDSALYLCASSLVGQGDETQYFGPGTRLLVL.

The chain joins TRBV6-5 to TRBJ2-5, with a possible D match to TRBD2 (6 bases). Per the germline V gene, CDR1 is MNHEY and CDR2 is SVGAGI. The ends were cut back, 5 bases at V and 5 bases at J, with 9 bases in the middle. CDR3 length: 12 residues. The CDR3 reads CASSGDLETQYF. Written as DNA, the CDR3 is TGTGCCAGCAGTGGGGACTTGGAGACCCAGTACTTC.

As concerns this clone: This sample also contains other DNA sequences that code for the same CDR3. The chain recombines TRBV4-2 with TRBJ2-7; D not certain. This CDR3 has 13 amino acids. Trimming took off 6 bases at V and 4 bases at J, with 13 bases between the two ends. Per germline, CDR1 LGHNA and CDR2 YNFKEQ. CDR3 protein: CASSHAYQYEQYF. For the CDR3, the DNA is TGTGCCAGCAGTCACGCTTACCAGTACGAGCAGTACTTC.

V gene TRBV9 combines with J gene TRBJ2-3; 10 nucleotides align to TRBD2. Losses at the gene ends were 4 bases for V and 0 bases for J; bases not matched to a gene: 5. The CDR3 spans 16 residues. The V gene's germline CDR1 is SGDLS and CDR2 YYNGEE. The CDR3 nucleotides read TGTGCCAGCAGCTTCCTAGCGGGGGCTAGCACAGATACGCAGTATTTT. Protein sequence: CASSFLAGASTDTQYF.

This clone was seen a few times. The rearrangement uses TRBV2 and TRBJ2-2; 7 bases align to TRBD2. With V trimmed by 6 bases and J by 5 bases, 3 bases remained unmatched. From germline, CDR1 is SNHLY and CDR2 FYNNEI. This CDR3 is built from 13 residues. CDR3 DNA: TGTGCCAGCAGGGGAGGGCCGACCGGGGAGCTGTTTTTT. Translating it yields CASRGGPTGELFF.

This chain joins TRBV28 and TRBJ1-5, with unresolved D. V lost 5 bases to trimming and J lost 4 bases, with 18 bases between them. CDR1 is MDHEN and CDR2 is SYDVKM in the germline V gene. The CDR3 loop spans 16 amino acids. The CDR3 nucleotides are TGTGCCAGCAGTCCCCATCGCTTAACACGAAATCAGCCCCAGCATTTT. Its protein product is CASSPHRLTRNQPQHF.